This T cell receptor (beta chain) was recorded in a study of cytomegalovirus exposure and HLA in healthy donors (dated by TCRdb to 2016 to 2017). Context from the whole study: An earlier analysis of a few hundred of the donors reported about 300 Gb of sequence data and around 110 million unique TCR beta sequences obtained from roughly 180 million T cells. Approximately 300 gigabases of sequencing data and 70 million to 95 million unique TCR sequences made up an early release that covered over 550 HLA-typed donors. Of the roughly 410 genotyped donors, 70% to 90% were placed in the genetic ancestry cluster associated with self-reported Caucasian donors. The study aimed to test whether signatures of past pathogen exposure could be identified by cataloging public T cell receptors. The T cell repertoires of 550 to 850 subjects were profiled by immunosequencing and related to cytomegalovirus serostatus. In addition to the first cohort of roughly 700 subjects, a separate validation cohort of 120 different subjects was used. The study combined high-throughput TCR immunosequencing, statistical association of individual TCRs with disease status, and machine learning to predict cytomegalovirus infection status. To study patterns of TCR occurrence, a later analysis re-analyzed previously published TCR beta repertoires from 666 donors and added high-resolution HLA genotyping. The later analysis used no new phenotypic data to find candidate immune exposures, relying instead on TCR beta sequences and their occurrence across donors. In an earlier analysis of 550 to 700 of the donors, high-throughput TCR beta sequencing was used to judge whether each TCR beta V gene segment behaved as functional or pseudogenic. Alongside the repertoire data, information on donor age, sex, ethnicity and CMV serostatus was compiled. Genome-wide SNP genotypes for about three fifths of the roughly 700 donors were used in a later genetic analysis, which treated that subset as a discovery cohort. Every discovery cohort repertoire had been produced on one sequencing platform. HLA typing included class I and class II loci at four-digit resolution. The number of typed donors differed by locus: roughly 629-640 for A, B, C, DRB1 and DQB1; 522 for DQA1; approximately 600 for DPA1; and about 450 for DPB1. Five DR-DQ haplotypes were treated as single units for association and clustering because of strong linkage in the cohort. On average, about 200,000 unique TCR beta nucleotide sequences were sequenced per donor among a few hundred genotyped donors of the cohort, with around 19% of those sequences being non-productive.

The protocol used for the library was the immunoSEQ multiplex PCR assay. For the multiplex PCR, a mixture combining 60 forward primers for TCR Vbeta segments and 13 reverse primers for TCR Jbeta segments was used. A multiplex PCR assay on genomic DNA amplified the CDR3 region of rearranged TCR beta genes. On the Illumina HiSeq System, the amplified TCR beta libraries were sequenced as 87-base-pair reads. In the original analysis: In a later analysis, tens of millions of unique TCR beta chains were counted across the approximately 670 repertoires, and roughly 11 million of these chains were shared by at least two donors. Raw reads were error-corrected and collapsed into unique sequences with a nearest-neighbor algorithm that merged closely related sequences to remove PCR and sequencing errors. CDR3 sequences were aligned to IMGT reference sequences to assign V, D and J gene segments. For a sequence to be retained, at least a six-nucleotide match to both a V gene segment and a J gene segment was required. A rearrangement counted as productive if the CDR3 had no stop codons and remained in frame with V and J, and every other rearrangement counted as non-productive. CDR3 was defined by IMGT convention, running from the second conserved V-encoded cysteine to the conserved J-encoded phenylalanine. In an earlier analysis of approximately 500 of the donors, sequences lacking an unambiguous match to a single V gene segment were excluded. An earlier analysis of 450 to 650 of the donors called V segments functional above 56.7% productive rearrangements and segregating when the between-donor standard deviation exceeded 5%. To diagnose cytomegalovirus status from the catalog of TCR beta chain sequences, a statistical classification framework was built. V and J gene assignment, in a later analysis, came from comparing TCR nucleotide sequences with IMGT/GENE-DB human TR gene sequences. Using the TCRdist pipeline, a later analysis assigned CDR3 sequences along with most-parsimonious VDJ recombination scenarios. In a later analysis, each TCR beta chain was defined by its CDR3 amino acid sequence together with its V-gene family, and reads without a unique V-gene family were excluded. In a later analysis, approximately 590 highly shared, low-generation-probability nucleotide sequences were removed to address suspected cross-contamination and a sequencing artifact. In a later analysis, a clonal expansion index for each public chain was calculated from normalized within-repertoire ranks of inferred template counts. A later analysis computed generation probabilities with a VDJ recombination model fitted to out-of-frame rearrangements, and checked the results against IGoR. Hypergeometric tests were used in a later analysis to score TCR-TCR, TCR-HLA and TCR-CMV co-occurrence, with a repertoire-size bias correction applied to the TCR pairs. False discovery rates were estimated in a later analysis by permuting HLA or CMV assignments 20 times. In a later analysis, co-occurring TCRs were grouped using DBSCAN, and TCRdist sequence similarity was added for clustering within HLA-allele-positive subsets. Repertoires with fewer than 30,000 or more than 120,000 public chains, plus five repertoires with anomalous nucleotide sharing, were excluded from co-occurrence clustering. Held by TCRdb, this immuneACCESS table contains in-frame sequences only and omits some clones. Under half of the omission traces to an unresolved V gene where checked; the cause of the rest is unknown. That table is the source of V, J and clone size, and D and trimming were worked out from the DNA. Recorded for this sample are 200,000 to 250,000 clones; about two thirds of them occurred a single time. About 3% of the sample rests with the top ten.

The cohort was made up of approximately 670 healthy bone marrow donors. At the time of sampling, every cohort member was nominally healthy, though immune exposures that went unrecorded were likely present. The donor was CMV seropositive and was included in the group of 250 to 300 seropositive cohort members. A peripheral blood sample was provided by each donor, and peripheral blood mononuclear cells were used for TCR beta sequencing. Genomic DNA was extracted from the blood cell samples with the Qiagen DNeasy Blood Extraction Kit. A note on this clone: It has no known antigen specificity. Base qualities are not recorded, but no much larger clone differs from it by a single base.

Trimming accounts for 6 bases at V and 7 bases at J, while the number of junction bases matched to no gene is 3. Reading the germline V gene gives CDR1 SNHLY and CDR2 FYNNEI. Inclusive of the bounding cysteine and phenylalanine, the CDR3 is 13 residues long. Only the CDR3 portion is preserved as DNA: 39 bases, with reading frame beginning at the first base. Results the study describes overall, beyond this receptor: Several of the top co-occurrence clusters appeared to be linked to parvovirus B19, influenza, CMV and Epstein-Barr virus, according to a later analysis. In vitro tests confirmed that a few of the cytomegalovirus-associated TCR beta chains recognize cytomegalovirus antigens. In a later analysis, the rate of TCR association differed among HLA loci, with DRB1 alleles having the most associated TCRs and HLA-C alleles having the fewest. Compared with the roughly 710-donor mean, donors in an Asian-associated ancestry cluster had fewer N-insertions in productive TCRs, according to a later genetic analysis. An earlier analysis of some 590 of the donors showed that most TCR beta V segments appeared in productive rearrangements either about 87% or about 30% of the time, which broadly matched IMGT annotations. Strong co-occurrence of HLA alleles, especially DR and DQ, made assigning TCR associations to individual alleles difficult. Only TCR beta chains were sequenced in this cohort, and the absence of alpha or paired-chain data limited detectable features. CMV serostatus was the only immune exposure information available for the cohort. In a later analysis, around 15,000 TCR beta sequences were associated with specific HLA alleles at a false discovery rate of 0.05. Linkage disequilibrium might explain the correlated functional status among segregating V segments, but an unknown experimental factor could not be excluded. In both the original and validation cohorts, the classifier was reported to diagnose cytomegalovirus status with high specificity and sensitivity. A cluster of highly shared sequence variants was judged likely to represent a technical artifact of the sequencing pipeline. Fewer than 20 rarely observed V segments, including chromosome 9 orphons, were excluded from the earlier analysis of several hundred of the donors because counts were too low. It was suggested by the authors that the approach could potentially be generalized to other disease states and immunological phenotypes. A further reported finding was that TCR beta sequences accurately predicted the HLA-A and HLA-B alleles for most subjects in the first cohort. In a later analysis, most CMV-associated TCR beta chains were found to appear HLA-restricted, with HLA associations seemingly driven largely by CMV exposure. Compared with equally common non-associated chains, HLA-associated TCR beta chains in a later analysis were more clonally expanded and had lower generation probabilities. The study listed 150 to 200 TCR beta chains as associated with cytomegalovirus. Sequencing depth was assumed to be roughly uniform across donors in the presence/absence analyses, though that assumption may not hold. Some IMGT-functional V segments, including TRBV6-2 and TRBV6-3, could not be told apart with the 87-base-pair reads, so those segments were excluded. While some public TCRs were present in many individuals, most TCR sequences turned up only very rarely across donors. HLA typing was unavailable for some donors at each locus, so association tests used only the typed subset. In a later genetic analysis, a missense DCLRE1C variant was associated with V-gene and J-gene trimming of TCR beta chains, and the association was replicated in an independent cohort.

The sample consisted of PBMCs. The chain couples TRBV2 to TRBJ1-4; 9 central bases correspond to TRBD1. The receptor was isolated from a man aged 35 to 55 in good health and CMV-seropositive. The nucleotide sequence reads TGTGCCAGCAGGGGACAGGGCTTTGAAAAACTGTTTTTT. Its product reads: CASRGQGFEKLFF.